The rows below give T cell receptor beta chains drawn from one sample of a study of human T cells and chemical hapten exposure. TCRdb used MiXCR to reprocess the RACE reads, holding one entry per CDR3 protein. The repertoire holds 100,000 or so distinct CDR3 sequences, with about 10% as singletons. The sequenced sample was whole blood, obtained in connection with sensitization to the hapten diphenylcyclopropenone (DPC). Every receptor here comes from a man aged 40-55 years with alopecia areata. Some clones in this sample may be carry-over from other donors' samples. CDR3s include the opening cysteine and the closing phenylalanine or tryptophan. The D gene is left open where the match is weak. The listing skips clone size in some rows; elsewhere it reads once, few, many or a size class.

clone_size	v_call	d_call	j_call	cdr3_aa	cdr3_nt
few	TRBV6-2/TRBV6-3	NA	TRBJ2-1	CATPPTSYNEQFF	TGTGCCACCCCTCCGACCTCCTACAATGAGCAGTTCTTC
few	TRBV2	NA	TRBJ1-5	CASSEDPNSWPQHF	TGTGCCAGCAGTGAAGACCCCAATAGTTGGCCCCAGCATTTT
many	TRBV5-1	NA	TRBJ1-1	CASSTGTLNTEAFF	TGCGCCAGCAGTACCGGCACTTTGAACACTGAAGCTTTCTTT
many	TRBV5-1	NA	TRBJ1-1	CASSFLGGLNTEAFF	TGCGCCAGCAGTTTCTTAGGGGGTTTGAACACTGAAGCTTTCTTT
many	TRBV25-1	NA	TRBJ2-7	CASSDPISGQYF	TGTGCCAGCAGTGATCCCATCTCCGGGCAGTACTTC
few	TRBV7-3	TRBD1	TRBJ2-3	CASSRDPYGTGTDTQYF	TGTGCCAGCAGCAGAGACCCTTATGGGACAGGCACAGATACGCAGTATTTT
few	TRBV20-1	TRBD1	TRBJ1-1	CSAYGQGGWGNTEAFF	TGCAGTGCGTATGGACAGGGAGGTTGGGGGAACACTGAAGCTTTCTTT
few	TRBV10-3	NA	TRBJ1-6	CAISETLHTGAGSPLHF	TGTGCCATCAGTGAAACCCTGCATACGGGGGCGGGTTCACCCCTCCACTTT
many	TRBV10-3	NA	TRBJ2-1	CAISAAANNEQFF	TGTGCCATCAGTGCGGCAGCCAACAATGAGCAGTTCTTC
few	TRBV12-3/TRBV12-4	NA	TRBJ1-1	CASSFRGMNTEAFF	TGTGCCAGCAGTTTCCGGGGCATGAACACTGAAGCTTTCTTT
once	TRBV14	NA	TRBJ1-1	CAGSPGTVEAFF	TGTGCCGGCAGCCCGGGGACGGTTGAAGCTTTCTTT
NA	TRBV19	NA	TRBJ1-5	CASSILVGGPQPQHF	TGTGCCAGTAGTATCTTAGTCGGGGGGCCTCAGCCCCAGCATTTT
many	TRBV12-3/TRBV12-4	NA	TRBJ2-7	CASTHAGASYEQYF	TGTGCCAGCACCCATGCAGGGGCGAGCTACGAGCAGTACTTC